The clone carrying this T cell receptor beta chain was seen once. What it recognizes is unknown. Diagnostic criteria for definite or probable disease, in their recently defined form, were met by the patients with Susac syndrome. Negative isolation yielded CD4+ and CD8+ T cells, and FACS enriched TEMRA cells. This sample is part of a study of CD8 T cells in Susac syndrome. Across the whole study: There were Susac syndrome patients who were therapy-naive at blood draw, others on corticosteroids, and others on intravenous immunoglobulin alone. Study-level results: Clonal expansion was not seen in any Susac syndrome CD4+ T cell repertoire.

Random hexamers were used to reverse transcribe about 0.5 to 1 ug of RNA. TCRdb itself ran the immunoSEQ multiplex PCR reads through MiXCR, one entry per CDR3 protein. The sample lists tens of thousands of distinct CDR3 sequences; 85% to 95% were seen once. The length of the CDR3 is 13 residues. V was pared by 7 bases and J by 3 bases, with 12 bases between. Germline loops: CDR1 SQVTM, CDR2 ANQGSEA. This TCR was sampled from a human donor with Susac syndrome. V is TRBV29-1 and J is TRBJ1-4, with D maybe TRBD1 (5 bases). Specimen: CD4+ T cells from PBMCs. The CDR3 protein is CSGLGEANEKLFF. CDR3 nucleotides: TGCAGCGGTTTGGGGGAGGCTAATGAAAAACTGTTTTTT.